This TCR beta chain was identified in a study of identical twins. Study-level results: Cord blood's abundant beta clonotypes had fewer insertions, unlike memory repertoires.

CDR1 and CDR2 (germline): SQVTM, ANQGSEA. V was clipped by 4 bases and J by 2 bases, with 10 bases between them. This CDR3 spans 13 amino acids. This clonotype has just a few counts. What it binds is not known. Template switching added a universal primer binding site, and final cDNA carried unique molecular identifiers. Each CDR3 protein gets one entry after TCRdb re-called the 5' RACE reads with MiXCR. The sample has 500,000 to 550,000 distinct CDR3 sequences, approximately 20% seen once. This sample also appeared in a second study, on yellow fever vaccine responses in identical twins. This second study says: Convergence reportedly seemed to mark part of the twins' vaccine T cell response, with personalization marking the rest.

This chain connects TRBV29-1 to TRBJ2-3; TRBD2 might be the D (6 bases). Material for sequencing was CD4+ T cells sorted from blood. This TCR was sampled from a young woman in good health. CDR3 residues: CSVGGTVTDTQYF. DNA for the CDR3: TGCAGCGTTGGGGGGACTGTCACAGATACGCAGTATTTT.